This T cell receptor beta chain came from a study of blood T cell repertoires in COVID-19 (dated by TCRdb to 2018 to 2020). With respect to the entire study: Samples covering the acute and convalescent phases of COVID-19 were provided by collaborators in the United States, Italy and Spain. Samples came from the ongoing ImmuneRACE study (first 160 participants) plus 1,254 subjects from 6 global collaborators. Sample metadata almost always included a de-identified subject ID, COVID-19 status, age in years and sex. The dataset comprised deeply sampled blood TCRbeta repertoires from subjects exposed to, actively infected with, or recovered from COVID-19. A freely available public database, intended as a resource for researchers studying the immune response to SARS-CoV-2, is where the repertoires were released. The prospective study material was composed of cDNA or gDNA derived from T cells, B-cell-depleted T cells, or PBMCs. Where available, HLA class I and class II types were taken from metadata supplied by the sample provider and were not determined by assay-based typing. What the authors observed across the whole study: How much clinical and demographic metadata was included differed by source and by participant, and the metadata was provided uncurated.

Participants in the prospective study were aged roughly 18 to 100 years, lived in some 24 United States geographic areas, and enrolled through a virtual design. To assign participants to cohorts, the prospective study relied on clinical history that participants themselves reported in a screening survey and a study questionnaire. In the prospective study, mobile phlebotomists collected whole blood, serum and a nasopharyngeal or oropharyngeal swab from each participant. Over a roughly 2-month period, participants in the prospective study had the option of providing additional blood draws and questionnaires. Before DNA extraction, prospective study blood samples were shipped either frozen or at room temperature. TCRbeta CDR3 regions were amplified from genomic DNA using the immunoSEQ Assay, a bias-controlled multiplex PCR. For the original study's pipeline: Nucleated cell counts per sample were estimated from amplification of reference gene primers within the assay. To quantify the absolute abundance of each unique TCRbeta CDR3 rearrangement, sequence reads were collapsed and filtered. For each sample, productive Simpson clonality was calculated as the square root of Simpson's diversity index across productive rearrangements. Here the immuneACCESS table is served through TCRdb, limited to in-frame sequences with V and J called. Missing clones are a known gap in these copies; in checked studies unresolved V genes cover under half, and the rest lacks a known reason. The V and J calls and clone size were taken over from that table, and D and trimming were inferred from the DNA. The sample contains about 220,000 clones, 75% to 90% of them found a single time. The ten largest clonotypes hold roughly 3% of the sample.

Concerning this clone itself: This receptor's antigen is unknown. No clone much larger than this one lies a single base away; base qualities are absent.

From the germline V gene, CDR1 is KGHSH and CDR2 is LQKENI. Trimming at the junction amounts to 3 bases on V and 6 bases on J, and the germline ends lie 14 bases apart. The CDR3 runs 14 amino acids, cysteine and phenylalanine included. The kept DNA is CDR3 alone, 42 bases in frame from the first base. The sequence derives from a woman younger than 35 in a cohort exposed to, infected with or recovered from COVID-19 (not recorded which). This sequence uses TRBV18 and TRBJ1-2, and perhaps TRBD1 as D gene, on 6 matching bases. Sequenced: PBMCs or T cells enriched from blood (not recorded which). The CDR3 sequence is CASSPFTYRDGYTF. The nucleotides are TGTGCCAGCTCACCGTTCACCTACAGGGATGGCTACACCTTC.